The rows below give T cell receptor beta chains drawn from one sample of a study of cytomegalovirus exposure and HLA in healthy donors. The method was immunoSEQ multiplex PCR; TCRdb's version includes in-frame clones alone and lacks a portion of them. This sample has tens of thousands of clones, with roughly four fifths found just once. The source material was PBMCs. These receptors all stem from a man aged 50-60 years in good health and CMV-seronegative. CDR3s include the opening cysteine and the closing phenylalanine or tryptophan. A clone size is listed for some rows: how often the clone was seen (once, few, many), or a class if it is expanded.

clone_size: NA; j_call: TRBJ2-5; v_call: TRBV7-9; cdr3_aa: CASSRRTSGEVYGETQYF
clone_size: NA; j_call: TRBJ2-1; v_call: TRBV5-1; cdr3_aa: CASSFPLSGGAGNEQFF
clone_size: NA; j_call: TRBJ1-1; v_call: TRBV6-1; cdr3_aa: CASSQLQGRNTEAFF
clone_size: once; j_call: TRBJ2-5; v_call: TRBV6-1; cdr3_aa: CASSVKRGETQYF
clone_size: NA; j_call: TRBJ2-2; v_call: TRBV9; cdr3_aa: CASSASGTGELFF
clone_size: NA; j_call: TRBJ2-7; v_call: TRBV5-1; cdr3_aa: CASMSGTGWSYEQYF
clone_size: NA; j_call: TRBJ2-1; v_call: TRBV5-1; cdr3_aa: CASRYPRQGDNEQFF
clone_size: NA; j_call: TRBJ2-2; v_call: TRBV30; cdr3_aa: CAWSVCFAGGRGTGELFF
clone_size: NA; j_call: TRBJ2-1; v_call: TRBV6-1; cdr3_aa: CASSEWRENEQFF
clone_size: NA; j_call: TRBJ2-7; v_call: TRBV9; cdr3_aa: CASSGDRSSYEQYF
clone_size: NA; j_call: TRBJ1-2; v_call: TRBV4-3; cdr3_aa: CASSQDLFGQGYGYTF
clone_size: NA; j_call: TRBJ2-6; v_call: TRBV5-1; cdr3_aa: CASSGGQGFSGANVLTF
clone_size: NA; j_call: TRBJ1-5; v_call: TRBV15; cdr3_aa: CATSSDRGSNQPQHF
clone_size: NA; j_call: TRBJ2-5; v_call: TRBV7-6; cdr3_aa: CASSPMGGETQYF
clone_size: NA; j_call: TRBJ2-5; v_call: TRBV2; cdr3_aa: CASRPTRVGTQYF
clone_size: NA; j_call: TRBJ1-5; v_call: TRBV6-5; cdr3_aa: CASRQQGNQPQHF
clone_size: NA; j_call: TRBJ1-2; v_call: TRBV19; cdr3_aa: CASMPGGSSNYGYTF
clone_size: NA; j_call: TRBJ2-5; v_call: TRBV19; cdr3_aa: CASTGRLAGDQETQYF
clone_size: NA; j_call: TRBJ1-1; v_call: TRBV5-6; cdr3_aa: CASSWGQGLIGTEAFF
clone_size: NA; j_call: TRBJ1-6; v_call: TRBV27; cdr3_aa: CASSPKSGWGTGSPLHF
clone_size: NA; j_call: TRBJ2-1; v_call: TRBV27; cdr3_aa: CASSLSAYNEQFF
clone_size: NA; j_call: TRBJ2-5; v_call: TRBV7-7; cdr3_aa: CASSAALRVETQYF
clone_size: NA; j_call: TRBJ2-3; v_call: TRBV2; cdr3_aa: CASSALAGGMSGRGTDTQYF
clone_size: NA; j_call: TRBJ1-2; v_call: TRBV4-2; cdr3_aa: CASSQDQVGFYGYTF
clone_size: NA; j_call: TRBJ1-1; v_call: TRBV5-1; cdr3_aa: CASSLVGMNTEAFF
clone_size: NA; j_call: TRBJ1-1; v_call: TRBV9; cdr3_aa: CASSGQGSRNTEAFF
clone_size: NA; j_call: TRBJ1-6; v_call: TRBV13; cdr3_aa: CATGALYNSPLHF
clone_size: NA; j_call: TRBJ2-7; v_call: TRBV9; cdr3_aa: CASSVGPSGGVYEQYF
clone_size: once; j_call: TRBJ2-7; v_call: TRBV7-9; cdr3_aa: CASSLYLRGASYEQYF
clone_size: NA; j_call: TRBJ1-5; v_call: TRBV7-8; cdr3_aa: CASSLSTGTASNQPQHF
clone_size: NA; j_call: TRBJ2-3; v_call: TRBV14; cdr3_aa: CASSLLTRRQGADTQYF
clone_size: NA; j_call: TRBJ2-1; v_call: TRBV7-6; cdr3_aa: CASSPPGLSYNEQFF
clone_size: NA; j_call: TRBJ2-1; v_call: TRBV29-1; cdr3_aa: CSVRTSGGFNEQFF
clone_size: NA; j_call: TRBJ1-5; v_call: TRBV6-1; cdr3_aa: CASMRGQGAAQPQHF
clone_size: NA; j_call: TRBJ1-4; v_call: TRBV18; cdr3_aa: CASSQRTGFAATNEKLFF
clone_size: NA; j_call: TRBJ2-1; v_call: TRBV27; cdr3_aa: CASSRPTSSYNEQFF
clone_size: few; j_call: TRBJ1-4; v_call: TRBV6-5; cdr3_aa: CASSYWQNEKLFF
clone_size: NA; j_call: TRBJ2-5; v_call: TRBV2; cdr3_aa: CASSGTSGGIETQYF
clone_size: NA; j_call: TRBJ2-6; v_call: TRBV19; cdr3_aa: CASSIDNRQSLTF
clone_size: NA; j_call: TRBJ2-7; v_call: TRBV19; cdr3_aa: CASRQTGELYEQYF
clone_size: NA; j_call: TRBJ1-6; v_call: TRBV28; cdr3_aa: CASSSLEGDSPLHF
clone_size: NA; j_call: TRBJ1-6; v_call: TRBV6-1; cdr3_aa: CASSERGVLSSYNSPLHF
clone_size: NA; j_call: TRBJ2-7; v_call: TRBV5-5; cdr3_aa: CASSPQGAGEQYF
clone_size: NA; j_call: TRBJ2-5; v_call: TRBV5-4; cdr3_aa: CASSLGGLGQETQYF
clone_size: NA; j_call: TRBJ1-2; v_call: TRBV5-1; cdr3_aa: CASSFAMQGGYTF
clone_size: NA; j_call: TRBJ1-5; v_call: TRBV28; cdr3_aa: CASTTYRGPNQPQHF
clone_size: NA; j_call: TRBJ2-3; v_call: TRBV5-4; cdr3_aa: CASSTERWDTQYF
clone_size: NA; j_call: TRBJ2-5; v_call: TRBV7-2; cdr3_aa: CASSPTGARGTQYF
clone_size: NA; j_call: TRBJ2-1; v_call: TRBV29-1; cdr3_aa: CSATGTDYNEQFF
clone_size: NA; j_call: TRBJ2-5; v_call: TRBV18; cdr3_aa: CASSPGSRQRQQETQYF
clone_size: NA; j_call: TRBJ2-7; v_call: TRBV7-2; cdr3_aa: CASSLRTSGSSYEQYF
clone_size: NA; j_call: TRBJ2-2; v_call: TRBV5-1; cdr3_aa: CASSLGQASTGELFF
clone_size: NA; j_call: TRBJ2-3; v_call: TRBV25-1; cdr3_aa: CASTQGDTQYF
clone_size: NA; j_call: TRBJ1-5; v_call: TRBV18; cdr3_aa: CASSPDRGLVFGQPQHF
clone_size: NA; j_call: TRBJ2-7; v_call: TRBV7-9; cdr3_aa: CAGSSPSGGYEQYF
clone_size: NA; j_call: TRBJ2-3; v_call: TRBV6-4; cdr3_aa: CASSDGQGTDTQYF
clone_size: few; j_call: TRBJ1-5; v_call: TRBV6-5; cdr3_aa: CASSPSRNQPQHF